This TCR beta chain stems from a study of cytomegalovirus exposure and HLA in healthy donors. At the level of the study: Genotyping showed roughly 77% of about 370 donors falling in the Caucasian-associated ancestry cluster.

Overall study findings and caveats: Sequencing likely produced, as an artifact, a cluster of highly shared sequence variants. In a later analysis, donors in an Asian-associated ancestry cluster reportedly had fewer N-insertions in productive TCRs than the cohort mean. Later work showed greater clonal expansion in HLA-associated TCR beta chains than in equally common others.

Germline V gives CDR1 LNHDA, CDR2 SQIVND (reference sequence). This CDR3 has 15 amino acids. Trimming stripped 10 bases from V and 6 bases from J, with 19 bases between. Amplification used 60 Vbeta primers and 13 Jbeta primers. Sequencing was performed with immunoSEQ multiplex PCR; in TCRdb, only in-frame clones are kept and a portion is missing. The sample has approximately 91,000 clones; about two thirds are singletons. Worth noting for this clone: Its antigen is undetermined.

The clonotype was recovered from a human donor in good health. The V gene is TRBV19, the J gene TRBJ1-6; unclear D gene. Sample: PBMCs. The CDR3 reads CATSLSGKGNSPLHF. The CDR3 DNA reads as TGTGCCACTAGCTTGTCGGGGAAGGGTAATTCACCCCTCCACTTT.